Listed here are 2 T cell receptor beta chains from one sample, sequenced in a study. One entry per CDR3 protein results from TCRdb running MiXCR on the 5' RACE reads. The sample contains roughly 5,000 distinct CDR3 sequences, under 80% of which appear only once. Treg sorting used a CD4+CD25+CD127-/low gate. The sequenced material came from Tregs sorted from blood. All receptors come from a female donor with breast cancer.

The chain combines TRBV9 with TRBJ2-3; D is undetermined. Germline CDR1 SGDLS, CDR2 YYNGEE. This CDR3 spans 15 amino acids. Trimming removed 0 bases from V and 0 bases from J, with 8 bases in between. The CDR3 reads CASSVAGTSTDTQYF. The CDR3 nucleotides read TGTGCCAGCAGCGTAGCTGGAACTAGCACAGATACGCAGTATTTT.

V and J are TRBV7-6 and TRBJ2-7, with 8 bases that match TRBD1. The junction had 5 bases not matched to a gene; V was cut back by 4 bases and J by 6 bases. The length of the CDR3 is 13 residues. CDR1 SGHVS and CDR2 FNYEAQ come from the germline V gene. In DNA form, the CDR3 reads TGTGCCAGCAGCTCCCAGGGGGCAGGCGAGCAGTACTTC. It yields the protein CASSSQGAGEQYF.